The entry below describes one TCR beta chain. Libraries were prepared by immunoSEQ multiplex PCR; TCRdb keeps only in-frame clonotypes and omits some of them. The table has approximately 110,000 clones, 80% to 95% seen once. CDR3 length: 13 amino acids. Germline V gene data show CDR1 as GTSNPN and CDR2 as SVGIG (reference sequence). J was trimmed by 4 bases and V by 2 bases; bases with no gene match: 4. The sample comes from a study of T cell changes during pregnancy in multiple sclerosis. The V gene is TRBV30, the J gene TRBJ2-5; 7 bases agree with TRBD1. The sequences come from peripheral blood, collected after pregnancy. The TCR originated in a female donor with multiple sclerosis, enrolled in a pregnancy study. CDR3 region: CAWSRDRVETQYF. Here the CDR3 DNA reads TGTGCCTGGAGTCGAGACAGGGTAGAGACCCAGTACTTC.